The rows below give T cell receptor beta chains drawn from one sample of a study of CD8 T cells in ankylosing spondylitis. TCRdb passed the 5' RACE reads through MiXCR, listing each CDR3 protein once. The data hold around 340,000 distinct CDR3 sequences, with approximately 14% observed a single time. The sample was blood, either unsorted or a sorted T cell fraction (not recorded which). Receptors originate from a male donor with ankylosing spondylitis or in good health (not recorded which). CDR3s include the opening cysteine and the closing phenylalanine or tryptophan. Each record gives: D gene, V gene, clone size, J gene, CDR3 DNA, CDR3 protein. A D gene is named only where the DNA matches it firmly. Where a row states a size, it is once, few, many or the class of an expanded clone; other rows omit it.

D gene: -; V gene: TRBV14; clone size: -; J gene: TRBJ2-7; CDR3 DNA: TGTGCCAGCGGCAGGGTAGGCTACGAGCAGTACTTC; CDR3 protein: CASGRVGYEQYF
D gene: TRBD2; V gene: TRBV7-2; clone size: -; J gene: TRBJ2-5; CDR3 DNA: TGTGCCAGCAGCTCCACCGGACTAGCCCAAGAGACCCAGTACTTC; CDR3 protein: CASSSTGLAQETQYF
D gene: -; V gene: TRBV12-3/TRBV12-4; clone size: -; J gene: TRBJ2-1; CDR3 DNA: TGTGCCAGCAGTTTAATCGGGAACACCTACAATGAGCAGTTCTTC; CDR3 protein: CASSLIGNTYNEQFF
D gene: -; V gene: TRBV20-1; clone size: -; J gene: TRBJ2-3; CDR3 DNA: TGCAGTGCCACCCCTCTCGCTAGCACAGATACGCAGTATTTT; CDR3 protein: CSATPLASTDTQYF
D gene: -; V gene: TRBV7-8; clone size: -; J gene: TRBJ2-2; CDR3 DNA: TGTGCCAGCAGCCTCTCGGGCGAGAACACCGGGGAGCTGTTTTTT; CDR3 protein: CASSLSGENTGELFF
D gene: -; V gene: TRBV30; clone size: few; J gene: TRBJ1-5; CDR3 DNA: TGTGCCTGGAGTGCCCGACAGGTTGAGCCCCAGCATTTT; CDR3 protein: CAWSARQVEPQHF
D gene: -; V gene: TRBV4-1; clone size: -; J gene: TRBJ2-3; CDR3 DNA: TGCGCCAGCAGCCAAGAACGCCGGGGAACAGATACGCAGTATTTT; CDR3 protein: CASSQERRGTDTQYF
D gene: -; V gene: TRBV29-1; clone size: few; J gene: TRBJ2-5; CDR3 DNA: TGCAGCGTTGAGAATGAGACCCAGTACTTC; CDR3 protein: CSVENETQYF
D gene: TRBD1; V gene: TRBV5-6; clone size: -; J gene: TRBJ1-4; CDR3 DNA: TGTGCCAGCAGCTTTGCAGGGGGAAATGAAAAACTGTTTTTT; CDR3 protein: CASSFAGGNEKLFF
D gene: -; V gene: TRBV12-5; clone size: -; J gene: TRBJ1-1; CDR3 DNA: TGTGCTAGTCAGCTGTCCCTCATGAACACTGAAGCTTTCTTT; CDR3 protein: CASQLSLMNTEAFF
D gene: -; V gene: TRBV10-3; clone size: -; J gene: TRBJ2-5; CDR3 DNA: TGTGCCATCAGCGGCGGGGTCGGAGAGACCCAGTACTTC; CDR3 protein: CAISGGVGETQYF
D gene: TRBD2; V gene: TRBV3-1; clone size: few; J gene: TRBJ2-7; CDR3 DNA: TGTGCCAGCAGCCCCTGGGGGGGATTCTTCTACGAGCAGTACTTC; CDR3 protein: CASSPWGGFFYEQYF
D gene: -; V gene: TRBV3-1; clone size: few; J gene: TRBJ2-6; CDR3 DNA: TGTGCCAGCAGCCAGGGATGGAGTGGGGCCAACGTCCTGACTTTC; CDR3 protein: CASSQGWSGANVLTF
D gene: TRBD1; V gene: TRBV29-1; clone size: -; J gene: TRBJ2-7; CDR3 DNA: TGCAGCGCGAGGAATACAGGGGCCTACGAGCAGTACTTC; CDR3 protein: CSARNTGAYEQYF
D gene: TRBD1; V gene: TRBV29-1; clone size: few; J gene: TRBJ1-1; CDR3 DNA: TGCAGCGTTCCGGACAGGGTGAACACTGAAGCTTTCTTT; CDR3 protein: CSVPDRVNTEAFF
D gene: TRBD2; V gene: TRBV12-3/TRBV12-4; clone size: once; J gene: TRBJ2-1; CDR3 DNA: TGTGCCAGCAGTTTAAGCGGGAGCGGGGCCAGCAATGAGCAGTTCTTC; CDR3 protein: CASSLSGSGASNEQFF
D gene: TRBD2; V gene: TRBV20-1; clone size: many; J gene: TRBJ2-1; CDR3 DNA: TGCAGTGCTATCCTAAGCGGGGGGGCGATCGATGAGCAGTTCTTC; CDR3 protein: CSAILSGGAIDEQFF
D gene: TRBD1; V gene: TRBV20-1; clone size: few; J gene: TRBJ2-1; CDR3 DNA: TGCAGTGCTAGAGCTGTCGGGACAGGGAGTCGCTACAATGAGCAGTTCTTC; CDR3 protein: CSARAVGTGSRYNEQFF
D gene: -; V gene: TRBV12-5; clone size: few; J gene: TRBJ2-5; CDR3 DNA: TGTGCTAGTGGTTTGGGACAAGAGACCCAGTACTTC; CDR3 protein: CASGLGQETQYF
D gene: TRBD1; V gene: TRBV5-1; clone size: many; J gene: TRBJ1-4; CDR3 DNA: TGCGCCAGCAGCTTCGGACAGGGGGGAGAAAAACTGTTTTTT; CDR3 protein: CASSFGQGGEKLFF
D gene: -; V gene: TRBV4-1; clone size: -; J gene: TRBJ2-2; CDR3 DNA: TGCGCCAGCAGCCTCAACCCAGGGGGGAAATCGAACACCGGGGAGCTGTTTTTT; CDR3 protein: CASSLNPGGKSNTGELFF
D gene: TRBD2; V gene: TRBV5-1; clone size: -; J gene: TRBJ2-3; CDR3 DNA: TGCGCCAGCAGCCCCGGACTAGCGGGAGTTGGAGATTCGCAGTATTTT; CDR3 protein: CASSPGLAGVGDSQYF
D gene: -; V gene: TRBV5-1; clone size: -; J gene: TRBJ2-4; CDR3 DNA: TGCGCCAGCAGCTTGGGTGAACCCAAAAACATTCAGTACTTC; CDR3 protein: CASSLGEPKNIQYF
D gene: -; V gene: TRBV6-1; clone size: few; J gene: TRBJ1-5; CDR3 DNA: TGTGCCAGCAGTGAAGTTCGGAGCAATCAGCCCCAGCATTTT; CDR3 protein: CASSEVRSNQPQHF
D gene: -; V gene: TRBV10-1; clone size: few; J gene: TRBJ1-4; CDR3 DNA: TGCGCCAGCTTAGGTGAAAAACTGTTTTTT; CDR3 protein: CASLGEKLFF
D gene: -; V gene: TRBV12-3/TRBV12-4; clone size: few; J gene: TRBJ2-1; CDR3 DNA: TGTGCCAGCAGCAAGGTCGCTTACAATGAGCAGTTCTTC; CDR3 protein: CASSKVAYNEQFF
D gene: -; V gene: TRBV7-6; clone size: few; J gene: TRBJ2-3; CDR3 DNA: TGTGCCAGCAGCCTTACCACGGCCCCCACAGATACGCAGTATTTT; CDR3 protein: CASSLTTAPTDTQYF
D gene: -; V gene: TRBV5-1; clone size: -; J gene: TRBJ2-5; CDR3 DNA: TGCGCCAGCAGCGCTTTGGAGGAAGAGACCCAGTACTTC; CDR3 protein: CASSALEEETQYF
D gene: -; V gene: TRBV20-1; clone size: -; J gene: TRBJ2-5; CDR3 DNA: TGCAGTGCTTCAGGGTACGCATTCCAAGAGACCCAGTACTTC; CDR3 protein: CSASGYAFQETQYF
D gene: TRBD2; V gene: TRBV11-2; clone size: -; J gene: TRBJ2-1; CDR3 DNA: TGTGCCAGCAGCTTAGCGACTAGCGTTCGCTACAATGAGCAGTTCTTC; CDR3 protein: CASSLATSVRYNEQFF
D gene: -; V gene: TRBV14; clone size: -; J gene: TRBJ2-7; CDR3 DNA: TGTGCCAGCAGCCAAACTACCAGCTCAAAGCAGTACTTC; CDR3 protein: CASSQTTSSKQYF
D gene: -; V gene: TRBV5-6; clone size: few; J gene: TRBJ1-4; CDR3 DNA: TGTGCCAGCAGCTGGGACACCCGAGGCCAACTGTTTTTT; CDR3 protein: CASSWDTRGQLFF
D gene: -; V gene: TRBV7-2; clone size: -; J gene: TRBJ2-7; CDR3 DNA: TGTGCCAGCAGCCCGAATCGCGGGGCCTCCTACGAGCAGTACTTC; CDR3 protein: CASSPNRGASYEQYF
D gene: -; V gene: TRBV6-5; clone size: -; J gene: TRBJ2-3; CDR3 DNA: TGTGCCAGCAGTTCCCTTCCCAGGACAGATACGCAGTATTTT; CDR3 protein: CASSSLPRTDTQYF
D gene: -; V gene: TRBV11-2; clone size: few; J gene: TRBJ2-7; CDR3 DNA: TGTGCCAGCAGCTTAATACGGGGTAGGTCGGACGAGCAGTACTTC; CDR3 protein: CASSLIRGRSDEQYF
D gene: -; V gene: TRBV3-1; clone size: many; J gene: TRBJ2-7; CDR3 DNA: TGTGCCAGCAGCCAAGTCTCCTACGAGCAGTACTTC; CDR3 protein: CASSQVSYEQYF
D gene: -; V gene: TRBV7-6; clone size: -; J gene: TRBJ2-2; CDR3 DNA: TGTGCCAGCAGCGCCAACGAGGGGAACACCGGGGAGCTGTTTTTT; CDR3 protein: CASSANEGNTGELFF
D gene: TRBD1; V gene: TRBV12-3/TRBV12-4; clone size: -; J gene: TRBJ1-4; CDR3 DNA: TGTGCCAGCGCTGGGGACAGCCTTAATGAAAAACTGTTTTTT; CDR3 protein: CASAGDSLNEKLFF
D gene: -; V gene: TRBV28; clone size: few; J gene: TRBJ1-1; CDR3 DNA: TGTGCCAGCAGATCGCGGGGGGGCGGCACTGAAGCTTTCTTT; CDR3 protein: CASRSRGGGTEAFF
D gene: TRBD1; V gene: TRBV12-3/TRBV12-4; clone size: many; J gene: TRBJ2-2; CDR3 DNA: TGTGCCAGCAGGGGGACAGGGGGTACGCCCGGGGAGCTGTTTTTT; CDR3 protein: CASRGTGGTPGELFF
D gene: -; V gene: TRBV10-1; clone size: -; J gene: TRBJ2-2; CDR3 DNA: TGCGCCAGCAGTGAAGGCGTCAGGGGATACACCGGGGAGCTGTTTTTT; CDR3 protein: CASSEGVRGYTGELFF
D gene: TRBD2; V gene: TRBV3-1; clone size: -; J gene: TRBJ2-5; CDR3 DNA: TGTGCCAGCAGCCAAGAATTGAGCGGGAGGCTGGCCCAGTACTTC; CDR3 protein: CASSQELSGRLAQYF
D gene: -; V gene: TRBV4-1; clone size: few; J gene: TRBJ1-1; CDR3 DNA: TGCGCCAGCAGCCAAACGCTAACCACTGAAGCTTTCTTT; CDR3 protein: CASSQTLTTEAFF
D gene: -; V gene: TRBV6-2/TRBV6-3; clone size: few; J gene: TRBJ2-7; CDR3 DNA: TGTGCCAGCAGTTCTAAGGCCTACGAGCAGTACTTC; CDR3 protein: CASSSKAYEQYF
D gene: -; V gene: TRBV12-3/TRBV12-4; clone size: -; J gene: TRBJ1-4; CDR3 DNA: TGTGCCAGCAGTTTATCCTCTGGCGGCAGAAAGGAAAAACTGTTTTTT; CDR3 protein: CASSLSSGGRKEKLFF
D gene: TRBD1; V gene: TRBV12-3/TRBV12-4; clone size: -; J gene: TRBJ1-4; CDR3 DNA: TGTGCCAGCAGTGAGGGGGCGGATGGAGAAAAACTGTTTTTT; CDR3 protein: CASSEGADGEKLFF
D gene: -; V gene: TRBV12-3/TRBV12-4; clone size: -; J gene: TRBJ1-5; CDR3 DNA: TGTGCCAGCAGTGGGCACGGGACCGCCAATAGCAATCAGCCCCAGCATTTT; CDR3 protein: CASSGHGTANSNQPQHF
D gene: -; V gene: TRBV29-1; clone size: few; J gene: TRBJ1-1; CDR3 DNA: TGCAGCGTTGCCTTGGTGTCGCAGGGGAAACCCCACACTGAAGCTTTCTTT; CDR3 protein: CSVALVSQGKPHTEAFF
D gene: -; V gene: TRBV5-1; clone size: few; J gene: TRBJ2-2; CDR3 DNA: TGCGCCAGCGGTCCGCGGACAGTCAACACCGGGGAGCTGTTTTTT; CDR3 protein: CASGPRTVNTGELFF
D gene: -; V gene: TRBV3-1; clone size: few; J gene: TRBJ2-1; CDR3 DNA: TGTGCCAGCAGCCAAGAGTACGGGGGCGCCTACAATGAGCAGTTCTTC; CDR3 protein: CASSQEYGGAYNEQFF
D gene: -; V gene: TRBV28; clone size: few; J gene: TRBJ2-6; CDR3 DNA: TGTGCCACGACCCAATCTGGGGCCAACGTCCTGACTTTC; CDR3 protein: CATTQSGANVLTF
D gene: -; V gene: TRBV29-1; clone size: few; J gene: TRBJ2-7; CDR3 DNA: TGCAGCGTTGAACAAGCTCCTACGTACGAGCAGTACTTC; CDR3 protein: CSVEQAPTYEQYF
D gene: -; V gene: TRBV6-5; clone size: few; J gene: TRBJ2-2; CDR3 DNA: TGTGCCAGCAGTTCCCGGCCTGTGACGGGGCGAACGAACACCGGGGAGCTGTTTTTT; CDR3 protein: CASSSRPVTGRTNTGELFF
D gene: TRBD2; V gene: TRBV12-3/TRBV12-4; clone size: -; J gene: TRBJ2-3; CDR3 DNA: TGTGCCAGCAGGTGGACTAGCGGAAGGGATACGCAGTATTTT; CDR3 protein: CASRWTSGRDTQYF
D gene: -; V gene: TRBV29-1; clone size: -; J gene: TRBJ2-7; CDR3 DNA: TGCAGCTCGATAGACAGTGCTGAGCAGTACTTC; CDR3 protein: CSSIDSAEQYF
D gene: TRBD2; V gene: TRBV2; clone size: -; J gene: TRBJ2-1; CDR3 DNA: TGTGCCAGCCGTCCCCGACTAGCGGTACTGTACAATGAGCAGTTCTTC; CDR3 protein: CASRPRLAVLYNEQFF
D gene: TRBD1; V gene: TRBV11-2; clone size: -; J gene: TRBJ2-3; CDR3 DNA: TGTGCCAGCAGCTTTACAGGGGCCCCAGATACGCAGTATTTT; CDR3 protein: CASSFTGAPDTQYF
D gene: TRBD1; V gene: TRBV28; clone size: few; J gene: TRBJ2-7; CDR3 DNA: TGTGCCAGCACCGTACCGGGACAGGGATCTCGCGAGCAGTACTTC; CDR3 protein: CASTVPGQGSREQYF